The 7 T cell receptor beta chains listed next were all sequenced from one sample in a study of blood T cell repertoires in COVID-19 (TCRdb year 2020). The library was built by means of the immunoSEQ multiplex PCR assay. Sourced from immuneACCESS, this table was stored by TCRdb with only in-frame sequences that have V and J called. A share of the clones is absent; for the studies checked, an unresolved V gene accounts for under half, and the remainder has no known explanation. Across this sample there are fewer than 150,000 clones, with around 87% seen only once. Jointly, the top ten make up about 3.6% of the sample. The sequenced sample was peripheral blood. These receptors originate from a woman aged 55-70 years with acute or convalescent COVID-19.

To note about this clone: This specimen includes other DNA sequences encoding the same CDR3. This chain's CDR3 is CASGGLNQPQHF. The CDR3 coding sequence is TGTGCCAGTGGGGGACTTAATCAGCCCCAGCATTTT. The chain recombines TRBV19 with TRBJ1-5; tentatively, D is TRBD1 (5 bases). The length of the CDR3 is 12 residues. Deletions cut 8 bases from V and 4 bases from J, with 9 bases between. Germline lookup yields CDR1 LNHDA and CDR2 SQIVND (reference sequence).

The CDR3 region is CASSVAAGGRETQYF. The CDR3, as DNA: TGTGCCAGCAGCGTAGCGGCGGGGGGGAGGGAGACCCAGTACTTC. The chain combines TRBV9 with TRBJ2-5, with 9 bases identical to TRBD2. The CDR3 is made up of 15 amino acids. Germline V gene sequence: CDR1 SGDLS, CDR2 YYNGEE. The V gene end was trimmed by 0 bases and the J gene end by 5 bases; junction bases not matched to a gene: 5.

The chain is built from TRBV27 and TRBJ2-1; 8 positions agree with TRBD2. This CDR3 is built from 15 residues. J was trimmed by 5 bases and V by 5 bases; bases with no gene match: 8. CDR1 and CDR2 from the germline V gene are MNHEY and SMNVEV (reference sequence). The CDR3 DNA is TGTGCCAGCAGTCTCGGGACTAGTTTCGACAATGAGCAGTTCTTC. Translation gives CASSLGTSFDNEQFF.

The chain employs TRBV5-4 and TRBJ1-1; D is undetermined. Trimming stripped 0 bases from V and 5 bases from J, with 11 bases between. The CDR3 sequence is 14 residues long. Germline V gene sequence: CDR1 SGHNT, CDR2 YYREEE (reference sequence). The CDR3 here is CASSLEVYGTEAFF. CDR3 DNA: TGTGCCAGCAGCTTGGAGGTGTACGGGACTGAAGCTTTCTTT.

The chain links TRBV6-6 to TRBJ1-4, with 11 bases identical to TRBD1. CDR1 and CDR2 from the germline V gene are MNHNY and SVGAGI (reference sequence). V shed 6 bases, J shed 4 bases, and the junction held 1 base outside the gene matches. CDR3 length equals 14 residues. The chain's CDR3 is CASRGQGVNEKLFF. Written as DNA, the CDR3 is TGTGCCAGCAGGGGACAGGGGGTTAATGAAAAACTGTTTTTT.

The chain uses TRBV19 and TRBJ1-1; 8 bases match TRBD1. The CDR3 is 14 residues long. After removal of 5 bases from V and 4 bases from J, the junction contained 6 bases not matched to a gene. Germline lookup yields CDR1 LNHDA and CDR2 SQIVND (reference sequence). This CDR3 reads CASSDRGYGTEAFF. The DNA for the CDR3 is TGTGCCAGTAGTGACAGGGGTTACGGCACTGAAGCTTTCTTT.

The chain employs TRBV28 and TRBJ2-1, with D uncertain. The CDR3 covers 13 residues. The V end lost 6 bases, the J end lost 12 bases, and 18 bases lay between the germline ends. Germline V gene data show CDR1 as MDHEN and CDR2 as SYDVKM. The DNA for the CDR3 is TGTGCCAGCAGCCAAAGTACATCACCGTGGCAGTTCTTC. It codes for CASSQSTSPWQFF.